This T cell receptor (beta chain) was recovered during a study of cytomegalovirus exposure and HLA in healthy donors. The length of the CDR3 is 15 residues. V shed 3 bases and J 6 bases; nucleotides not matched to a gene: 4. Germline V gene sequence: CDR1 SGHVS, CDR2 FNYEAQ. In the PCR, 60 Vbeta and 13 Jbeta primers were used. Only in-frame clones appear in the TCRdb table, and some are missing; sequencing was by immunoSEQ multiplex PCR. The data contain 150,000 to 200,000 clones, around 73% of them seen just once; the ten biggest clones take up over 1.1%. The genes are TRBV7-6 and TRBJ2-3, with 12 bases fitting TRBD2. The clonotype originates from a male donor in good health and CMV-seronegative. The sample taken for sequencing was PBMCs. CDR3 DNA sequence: TGTGCCAGCAGCTTGACTAGCGGGAGATTTGATACGCAGTATTTT. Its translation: CASSLTSGRFDTQYF.